Each of the 18 T cell receptor beta chains below was sequenced from the same sample in a study of T cell responses to AZD1222 COVID-19 vaccine. TCRdb's table, derived via immunoSEQ multiplex PCR, lists solely in-frame clones and lacks some. Of about 110,000 clones in the sample, 87% are singletons; the top ten hold roughly 2.5%. The specimen comprised peripheral blood, sampled 28 days after the second AZD1222 dose. These receptors came from an adult who received the AZD1222 COVID-19 vaccine.

This sequence joins TRBV5-1 and TRBJ2-1, with D tentatively TRBD1 (7 bases). Per the germline V gene, CDR1 is SGHRS and CDR2 is YFSETQ. There are 14 residues in the CDR3. V dropped 5 bases and J dropped 7 bases, with 16 bases sitting between them. CDR3 sequence (DNA): TGCGCCAGCAGGTGGGGCGCAGGGGGGAATGAGCAGTTCTTC. Its translation is CASRWGAGGNEQFF.

This clone was seen a handful of times. V and J are TRBV7-2 and TRBJ1-2; D is perhaps TRBD1 (6 bases). The germline CDR1 and CDR2 sequences are SGHTA and FQGNSA. Trimming shortened V by 2 bases and J by 3 bases, and 16 bases separated the two germline ends. This CDR3 is 16 amino acids long. The CDR3 sequence is CASSLKVGGADYGYTF. CDR3 DNA: TGTGCCAGCAGCTTAAAAGTCGGGGGCGCGGACTATGGCTACACCTTC.

The genes are TRBV30 and TRBJ2-1; D gene unclear. The germline CDR1 and CDR2 sequences are GTSNPN and SVGIG (reference sequence). CDR3 length equals 13 residues. The germline V and J ends were trimmed by 2 bases and 9 bases, with 14 bases remaining between them. The DNA for the CDR3 is TGTGCCTGGAGTCTATGGGAAAGCAGTGAGCAGTTCTTC. It encodes CAWSLWESSEQFF.

This chain connects TRBV5-1 to TRBJ2-7; TRBD2 might be the D (6 bases). There are 14 residues in the CDR3. The V gene's germline CDR1 is SGHRS and CDR2 YFSETQ. The V end was cut by 3 bases, the J end by 2 bases, with 12 bases between. The CDR3 here is CASSWAGSPYEQYF. CDR3 coding DNA: TGCGCCAGCAGCTGGGCCGGGAGCCCCTACGAGCAGTACTTC.

The chain employs TRBV5-1 and TRBJ1-2, with D perhaps matching TRBD1 (6 bases). The CDR3 spans 14 residues. Germline CDR1 and CDR2: SGHRS and YFSETQ. Deletions cut 1 base from V and 5 bases from J, with 12 bases between. This chain's CDR3 is CASSLQGRGYGYTF. In nucleotides, the CDR3 is TGCGCCAGCAGCTTGCAAGGCAGGGGTTATGGCTACACCTTC. Filled out from reference TRBV5-1 and TRBJ1-2, the complete variable domain reads KAGVTQTPRYLIKTRGQQVTLSCSPISGHRSVSWYQQTPGQGLQFLFEYFSETQRNKGNFPGRFSGRQFSNSRSEMNVSTLELGDSALYLCASSLQGRGYGYTFGSGTRLTVV.

The chain links TRBV2 to TRBJ2-7; 16 bases are shared with TRBD2. The CDR3 runs to 18 residues. Germline loops: CDR1 SNHLY, CDR2 FYNNEI. Trimming removed 6 bases from V and 2 bases from J; junction bases left unmatched: 10. Written as DNA, the CDR3 is TGTGCCAGCAGCGGGACTAGCGGGAGGGCGTTCTCGACCTACGAGCAGTACTTC. Amino acid sequence: CASSGTSGRAFSTYEQYF.

This clone was observed a single time. The chain links TRBV4-2 to TRBJ2-1; TRBD2 matches at 8 bases. The CDR3 totals 15 residues. V dropped 0 bases and J dropped 9; count of bases not matched to a gene: 7. Germline-derived CDR1 and CDR2 are LGHNA and YNFKEQ. CDR3 in DNA: TGTGCCAGCAGCCAAGAAAGCGGGAGAGGGGGTGAGCAGTTCTTC. Amino acid sequence: CASSQESGRGGEQFF.

V and J are TRBV3-1 (or the pseudogene TRBV3-2) and TRBJ2-7, with TRBD2 matching 13 bases. Germline CDR1 LGHDT, CDR2 YNNKEL (reference sequence). The CDR3 length is 17 residues. Trimming cost V 4 bases and J 2 bases; bases outside gene matches: 8. The CDR3: CASSPRTSGRDAYEQYF. The CDR3 DNA reads TGTGCCAGCAGCCCTCGGACTAGCGGGAGAGACGCCTACGAGCAGTACTTC.

This rearrangement joins TRBV7-2 to TRBJ1-1, with 8 nucleotides matching TRBD1. The germline gives CDR1 SGHTA, CDR2 FQGNSA. V lost 5 bases and J lost 1; bases outside the gene matches: 3. The CDR3 loop spans 14 amino acids. The CDR3 loop is CASSIDRGNTEAFF. The CDR3 region has the DNA TGTGCCAGCAGCATAGACAGGGGGAACACTGAAGCTTTCTTT.

This chain links TRBV7-6 with TRBJ2-7, with 8 bases lining up with TRBD1. The junction had 2 bases not matched to a gene; V was cut back by 0 bases and J by 4 bases. This CDR3 spans 14 amino acids. Germline CDR1 and CDR2: SGHVS and FNYEAQ. DNA of the CDR3: TGTGCCAGCAGCTTAGCGACAGGGGCTTACGAGCAGTACTTC. Protein: CASSLATGAYEQYF.

The chain uses TRBV6-5 and TRBJ2-1; D is ambiguous. This CDR3 contains 12 residues. Between the trimmed V and J ends, which lost 5 bases and 9 bases, there was a span of 11 bases. In germline, CDR1 is MNHEY, CDR2 SVGAGI. The CDR3 region is CASSTVSAEQFF. The CDR3, as DNA: TGTGCCAGCAGTACTGTCTCAGCTGAGCAGTTCTTC.

The V and J genes are TRBV28 and TRBJ2-7; 7 bases fit TRBD2. V was pared by 5 bases and J by 2 bases, with 12 bases of the junction left unmatched. This CDR3 contains 16 residues. The V gene's germline CDR1 is MDHEN and CDR2 SYDVKM. This chain's CDR3 is CASSPFGLGAAYEQYF. Here the CDR3 DNA reads TGTGCCAGCAGTCCCTTCGGACTAGGGGCCGCCTACGAGCAGTACTTC.

This clone was counted ten times or more. The CDR3 DNA sequence: TGTGCCAGCAGTTTGGGGACTAGCGCAGAGTACGAGCAGTACTTC. This encodes CASSLGTSAEYEQYF. V is TRBV28 and J is TRBJ2-7; 10 bases are shared with TRBD2. This CDR3 spans 15 amino acids. Germline-derived CDR1 and CDR2 are MDHEN and SYDVKM. With V trimmed by 3 bases and J by 4 bases, 6 bases remained unmatched.

The V gene is TRBV5-4, the J gene TRBJ1-2; D remains unclear. CDR3 length: 17 residues. From germline, CDR1 is SGHNT and CDR2 YYREEE (reference sequence). Trimming removed 2 bases at V and 2 bases at J, with 19 bases between. In DNA, the CDR3 is TGTGCCAGCAGCTTTGGGTTGCGTGAGAGATCCAACTATGGCTACACCTTC. This sequence encodes CASSFGLRERSNYGYTF.

This chain links TRBV9 with TRBJ2-1, with 7 bases aligning to TRBD2. This CDR3 is 15 amino acids long. V shed 4 bases and J 5 bases; nucleotides not matched to a gene: 9. Germline CDR1 SGDLS, CDR2 YYNGEE. The CDR3 nucleotides read TGTGCCAGCAGCCTTAGCGGGTCGTTCAACAATGAGCAGTTCTTC. Protein: CASSLSGSFNNEQFF.

The genes are TRBV6-5 and TRBJ2-5; D is perhaps TRBD2 (6 bases). Germline V gene lookup returns CDR1 MNHEY and CDR2 SVGAGI. The CDR3 runs 14 residues. With 7 bases removed from V and 4 bases from J, the gap between germline ends came to 16 bases. The CDR3 DNA reads as TGTGCCAGCACAATTTCGACTAGATCAGAGACCCAGTACTTC. Amino acids: CASTISTRSETQYF.

This chain uses TRBV7-9 with TRBJ2-2; 7 positions agree with TRBD1. With 1 base clipped from V and 6 bases from J, the junction kept 2 bases outside the gene matches. Looked up from germline, CDR1 is SEHNR and CDR2 is FQNEAQ (reference sequence). This CDR3 has 14 residues. In nucleotides, the CDR3 is TGTGCCAGCAGCTTAGAGCAGGGGGCCGGGGAGCTGTTTTTT. Its protein is CASSLEQGAGELFF. Full variable domain (rest looked up from reference TRBV7-9 and TRBJ2-2): DTGVSQNPRHKITKRGQNVTFRCDPISEHNRLYWYRQTLGQGPEFLTYFQNEAQLEKSRLLSDRFSAERPKGSFSTLEIQRTEQGDSAMYLCASSLEQGAGELFFGEGSRLTVL.

The chain uses TRBV24-1 and TRBJ2-2; a weak D match, TRBD1 (6 bases). V was trimmed by 9 bases and J by 3 bases, leaving 13 bases between them. The CDR3 extends over 14 amino acids. CDR1 is KGHDR and CDR2 is SFDVKD in the germline V gene. CDR3 amino acids: CATRGEGDTGELFF. CDR3 sequence (DNA): TGTGCCACCCGGGGTGAGGGGGACACCGGGGAGCTGTTTTTT.